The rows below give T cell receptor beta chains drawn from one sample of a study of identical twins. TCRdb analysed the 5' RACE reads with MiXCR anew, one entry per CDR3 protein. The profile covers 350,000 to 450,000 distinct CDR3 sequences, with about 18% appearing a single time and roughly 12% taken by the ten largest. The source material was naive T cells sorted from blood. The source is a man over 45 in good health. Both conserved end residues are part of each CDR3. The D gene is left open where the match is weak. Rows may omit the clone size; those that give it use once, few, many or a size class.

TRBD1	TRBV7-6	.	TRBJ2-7	CASSRDLGTGSTWEQYF	TGTGCCAGCAGCCGAGATCTGGGGACAGGGTCCACCTGGGAGCAGTACTTC
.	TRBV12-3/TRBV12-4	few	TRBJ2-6	CASSSGVGANVLTF	TGTGCCAGCAGTTCAGGGGTTGGGGCCAACGTCCTGACTTTC
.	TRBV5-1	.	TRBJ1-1	CASSLADGNTEAFF	TGCGCCAGCAGCTTGGCGGACGGGAACACTGAAGCTTTCTTT
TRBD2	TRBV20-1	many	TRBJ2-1	CSASGLAGGRFYNEQFF	TGCAGTGCTAGCGGACTAGCGGGGGGGCGTTTTTACAATGAGCAGTTCTTC
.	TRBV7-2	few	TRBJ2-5	CASSDRRTLQETQYF	TGTGCCAGCAGCGACCGAAGGACACTTCAAGAGACCCAGTACTTC
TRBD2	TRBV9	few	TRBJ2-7	CASGGGSYEQYF	TGTGCCAGCGGGGGGGGGTCTTACGAGCAGTACTTC
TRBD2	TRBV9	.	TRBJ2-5	CASSVDRGSGLETQYF	TGTGCCAGCAGCGTAGACCGGGGTAGCGGGCTGGAGACCCAGTACTTC
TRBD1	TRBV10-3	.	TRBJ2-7	CAISGRDRDHEQYF	TGTGCCATCAGTGGCCGGGACAGGGACCACGAGCAGTACTTC
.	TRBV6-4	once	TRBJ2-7	CASSDSIGFGEQAYEQYF	TGTGCCAGCAGTGACTCGATCGGATTCGGGGAACAGGCCTACGAGCAGTACTTC
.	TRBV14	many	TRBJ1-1	CASGPRGENTEAFF	TGTGCCAGCGGTCCCAGGGGAGAGAACACTGAAGCTTTCTTT
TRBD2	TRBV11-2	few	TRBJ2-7	CASSPGLVTYEQYF	TGTGCCAGCAGCCCTGGACTAGTAACCTACGAGCAGTACTTC
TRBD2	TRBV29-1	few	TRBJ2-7	CSVVFSGGYEQYF	TGCAGCGTTGTGTTTAGCGGGGGATACGAGCAGTACTTC
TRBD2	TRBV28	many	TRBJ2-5	CASRTSGVYGETQYF	TGTGCCAGTAGAACTAGCGGGGTTTACGGAGAGACCCAGTACTTC
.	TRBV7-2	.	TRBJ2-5	CASSLRREGETQYF	TGTGCCAGCAGCTTACGGCGGGAAGGGGAGACCCAGTACTTC
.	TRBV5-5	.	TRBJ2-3	CASSGGTASSTQYF	TGTGCCAGCAGCGGGGGGACAGCCTCGAGTACGCAGTATTTT
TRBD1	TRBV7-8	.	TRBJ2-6	CASSLSGGVGSSGANVLTF	TGTGCCAGCAGCTTATCAGGGGGTGTAGGCTCCTCTGGGGCCAACGTCCTGACTTTC
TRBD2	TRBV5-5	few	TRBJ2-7	CASSFGARLAVFYEQYF	TGTGCCAGCAGCTTTGGGGCGAGACTAGCGGTTTTCTACGAGCAGTACTTC
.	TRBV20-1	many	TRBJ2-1	CSARTGLLGGYLYNEQFF	TGCAGTGCTAGAACAGGTCTCCTTGGCGGGTACCTCTACAATGAGCAGTTCTTC
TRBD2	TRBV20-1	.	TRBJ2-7	CSARDRLAGGPREQYF	TGCAGTGCTAGAGATCGACTAGCGGGAGGGCCTAGGGAGCAGTACTTC
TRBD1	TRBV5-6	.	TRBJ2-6	CASSLGPGQLSSGANVLTF	TGTGCCAGCAGCTTGGGGCCGGGACAGCTGAGCTCTGGGGCCAACGTCCTGACTTTC
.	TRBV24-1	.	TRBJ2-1	CATSDLLSGGKDEQFF	TGTGCCACCAGTGATTTATTGTCTGGGGGAAAGGATGAGCAGTTCTTC
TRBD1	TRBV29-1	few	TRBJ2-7	CSVAGDRTYEQYF	TGCAGCGTTGCAGGGGACAGGACCTACGAGCAGTACTTC
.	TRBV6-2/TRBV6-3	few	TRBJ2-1	CASRDNSYNEQFF	TGTGCCAGCAGAGACAACTCCTACAATGAGCAGTTCTTC
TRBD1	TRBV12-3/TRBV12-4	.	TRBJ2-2	CASSPGQGNGELFF	TGTGCCAGCAGTCCTGGACAGGGGAACGGGGAGCTGTTTTTT